This TCR beta chain was sequenced in a study of spatial heterogeneity in lung cancer (dated by TCRdb to the late 2010s). For the wider study: Beta-chain transcripts were consistently detected in greater numbers than alpha-chain transcripts, which likely reflects a higher abundance of beta-chain transcripts. In the raw uncorrected reads, each unique combination of TCR and UMI appeared more than ten times on average. Both alpha and beta chains were TCR-sequenced in approximately 200 tumor regions, around 65 matched nontumor lung samples and roughly 50 PBMC samples obtained at surgery. TCR transcript counts in tumor regions correlated strongly with a T cell transcriptional module score from matched bulk RNA-seq. Nonsynonymous mutation counts, determined by whole-exome sequencing of tumor tissue, were related to TCR repertoire features. TCR alpha and beta repertoires were quantitatively compared across multiple tumor regions, matched nontumor lung and blood in non-small cell lung cancer. Summary of the overall study and its limitations: A correlation was observed between the number of expanded intratumoral alpha and beta TCRs and the tumor nonsynonymous mutation count. TCR-seq coverage of tumor T cells was estimated at only approximately 7% for alpha chains and approximately 13% for beta chains. Counts of ubiquitous and regional expanded TCRs were found to correlate with counts of ubiquitous and regional nonsynonymous mutations, respectively. Confirming at a functional level the hypothesis that regional TCRs recognize regional mutations was considered to require additional single-cell paired TCR alpha and beta sequencing.

Library generation was performed with 5' RACE. TCRdb records NextSeq 500 as the sequencer. In the TCR library protocol, a unique molecular identifier was attached to each TCR cDNA molecule so that PCR and sequencing errors could be corrected. In the paper's pipeline: TCR identification, UMI-based error correction and CDR3 extraction were performed with Decombinator tools. Expanded TCRs were defined as those above a frequency of 2 per 1,000, corresponding to the top 1% of the tumor frequency distribution. Expanded tumor TCRs statistically deemed absent (corrected P<0.05) from at least one tumor region were classed as regional, and all other expanded tumor TCRs were classed as ubiquitous. Renyi diversity was calculated using the R vegan package after each repertoire was subsampled 100 times to 5,000 TCRs. CDR3 similarity networks were built from amino acid triplet string-kernel similarity, with CDR3s being connected when pairwise similarity was above 0.82. TCRdb trimmed public reads at Q25 via fastp, called clones via MiXCR and kept in-frame beta chains. For every CDR3 protein sequence, its rows merge into one entry that carries the most common genes and DNA. These V and J calls derive from TCRdb rather than the authors' analysis. The sample includes about 100,000 distinct CDR3 sequences, with approximately 4.7% observed a single time. The top ten hold around 20% of the sample.

The junction carries 8 bases between V and J, which are trimmed by 2 bases and 4 bases respectively. The CDR1 and CDR2 encoded by the germline V gene (reference sequence) are MNHEY and SMNVEV. Reading from cysteine to phenylalanine, the CDR3 counts 14 amino acids. Only the CDR3 portion is preserved as DNA: 42 bases, with reading frame beginning at the first base. This specimen's time point label, interpreted: sample taken at primary tumor resection. Donors were some 70 patients with early-stage, untreated non-small cell lung cancer from the lung TRACERx cohort. TCR sequencing used whole RNA extracted from tumor and nontumor lung tissue, or from cryopreserved PBMC samples, without cell sorting. Patients were selected for TCR sequencing only if sufficient RNA was available from at least two tumor regions. Before selection, tumor and adjacent nontumor lung specimens were reviewed by a lung pathologist.

In this sample, this clonotype turned up once. Its antigen is not yet known. No base quality values were provided; no much bigger clone lies one nucleotide off. A single read constitutes weak evidence. Sample: lung tumor tissue, taken at surgery. The chain links TRBV27 with TRBJ2-2; TRBD2 might be the D gene, on 5 matching bases. This clonotype was sampled from a male donor with early-stage non-small cell lung cancer. The nucleotide sequence is given as TGTGCCAGCAGTTTAACTAGGTTCACCGGGGAGCTGTTTTTT. Translated, this is CASSLTRFTGELFF.